This T cell receptor beta chain was captured by sequencing in a study of blood T cell repertoires in COVID-19. Study details: Specimens from acute and convalescent COVID-19 originated in the United States, Italy and Spain. PBMCs, B-cell-depleted T cells, or T cells were the source of the cDNA or gDNA that made up the material.

Germline CDR1 reads MNHEY; CDR2 reads SMNVEV (reference sequence). The V and J ends lost 6 bases and 0 bases respectively, with 14 bases between them. The CDR3 covers 16 residues. In the source study's methods: Amplifying reference gene primers gave estimates of nucleated cell counts. The data were produced by immunoSEQ multiplex PCR, yet TCRdb's version contains in-frame clones alone and is incomplete. The V and J calls and clone size come from that table; D and trimming were worked out from the DNA. The top ten hold approximately 7.9% of the sample, which has roughly 120,000 clones, about 86% seen once.

The sequenced sample was peripheral blood. This TCR was recovered from a man between 65 and 80 years old who had recovered from COVID-19. The rearrangement uses TRBV27 and TRBJ2-2; D is unclear. The CDR3 DNA sequence: TGTGCCAGCAGAAGCGTCCGGCTAGCGAACACCGGGGAGCTGTTTTTT. Its protein product is CASRSVRLANTGELFF.